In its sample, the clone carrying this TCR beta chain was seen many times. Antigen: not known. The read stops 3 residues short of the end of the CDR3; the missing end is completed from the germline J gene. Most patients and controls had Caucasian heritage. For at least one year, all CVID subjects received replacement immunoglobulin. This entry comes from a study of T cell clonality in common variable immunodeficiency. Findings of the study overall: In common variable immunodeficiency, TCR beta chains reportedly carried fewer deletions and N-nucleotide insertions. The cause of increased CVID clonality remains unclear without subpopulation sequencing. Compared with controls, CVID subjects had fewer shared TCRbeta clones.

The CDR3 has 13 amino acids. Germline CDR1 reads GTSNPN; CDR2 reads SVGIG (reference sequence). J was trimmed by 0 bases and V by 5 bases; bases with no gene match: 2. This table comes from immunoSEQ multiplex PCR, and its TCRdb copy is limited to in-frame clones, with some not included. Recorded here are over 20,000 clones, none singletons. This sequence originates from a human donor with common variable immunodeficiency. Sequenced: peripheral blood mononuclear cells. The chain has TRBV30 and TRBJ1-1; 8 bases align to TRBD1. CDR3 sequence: CAWGTGLNTEAFF. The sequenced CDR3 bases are TGTGCCTGGGGGACAGGTCTGAACACTGAA. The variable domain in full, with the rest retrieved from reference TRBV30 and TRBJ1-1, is SQTIHQWPATLVQPVGSPLSLECTVEGTSNPNLYWYRQAAGRGLQLLFYSVGIGQISSEVPQNLSASRPQDRQFILSSKKLLLSDSGFYLCAWGTGLNTEAFFGQGTRLTVV.